Listed here are 19 T cell receptor beta chains from one sample, sequenced in a study of blood T cell repertoires in COVID-19. Clones were sequenced by immunoSEQ multiplex PCR, and TCRdb holds only the in-frame ones, with some missing. This sample has 270,000 or so clones, with approximately 80% found just once. Sequencing was carried out using peripheral blood. The receptors derive from a woman between 55 and 75 years old with active or convalescent COVID-19.

This sequence joins TRBV6-1 and TRBJ1-2; no reliable D call. The CDR3 is 13 residues long. Trimming shortened V by 5 bases and J by 10 bases, and 17 bases separated the two germline ends. Germline CDR1 reads MNHNS; CDR2 reads SASEGT. The CDR3 loop reads CASSQQVRWSYTF. The CDR3 nucleotides read TGTGCCAGCAGTCAGCAGGTCCGATGGTCCTACACCTTC.

This chain joins TRBV7-9 and TRBJ2-5; D is possibly TRBD1 (5 bases). This CDR3 is built from 13 residues. The germline CDR1 and CDR2 sequences are SEHNR and FQNEAQ (reference sequence). V was pared by 8 bases and J by 0 bases, with 10 bases between. Here the CDR3 DNA reads TGTGCCAGCGGGGCATTGTACCAAGAGACCCAGTACTTC. Amino acids: CASGALYQETQYF.

This chain links TRBV19 with TRBJ2-3; the D is unclear. The V and J ends lost 4 bases and 0 bases respectively, with 5 bases between them. CDR3 length equals 13 residues. Germline-derived CDR1 and CDR2 are LNHDA and SQIVND (reference sequence). The DNA of the CDR3 is TGTGCCAGTAGTACCCCGAGCACAGATACGCAGTATTTT. Translated: CASSTPSTDTQYF. Combining the CDR3 with reference TRBV19 and TRBJ2-3 gives the whole variable domain DGGITQSPKYLFRKEGQNVTLSCEQNLNHDAMYWYRQDPGQGLRLIYYSQIVNDFQKGDIAEGYSVSREKKESFPLTVTSAQKNPTAFYLCASSTPSTDTQYFGPGTRLTVL.

The chain uses TRBV10-3 and TRBJ1-1, with D tentatively TRBD1 (5 bases). Germline values: CDR1 ENHRY, CDR2 SYGVKD. V lost 0 bases to trimming and J lost 6 bases, with 11 bases between them. CDR3 length: 14 amino acids. The CDR3 DNA sequence: TGTGCCATCAGTGAGTCCTGGGGCAGCTCTGAAGCTTTCTTT. Encoded protein: CAISESWGSSEAFF.

The chain couples TRBV12-3 or TRBV12-4 to TRBJ2-7; 10 bases agree with TRBD1. V was clipped by 6 bases and J by 5 bases; unmatched bases: 4. The CDR3 totals 13 residues. In DNA, the CDR3 is TGTGCCAGCAGCCTGGACAGGGGGGACGAGCAGTACTTC. It encodes CASSLDRGDEQYF.

The rearrangement uses TRBV13 and TRBJ1-1; D is possibly TRBD1 (5 bases). V was clipped by 4 bases and J by 5 bases, with 14 bases between them. This CDR3 region has 14 residues. Germline CDR1 is PRHDT and CDR2 is FYEKMQ (reference sequence). CDR3 in amino acids: CASSSRTPPTEAFF. CDR3 in DNA: TGTGCCAGCAGCTCCCGGACACCTCCTACTGAAGCTTTCTTT.

The CDR3 coding sequence is TGTGCCAGCAGCGACATGTTTACATCCTACGAGCAGTACTTC. Its translation: CASSDMFTSYEQYF. This chain connects TRBV7-9 to TRBJ2-7; D call uncertain. Looked up from germline, CDR1 is SEHNR and CDR2 is FQNEAQ (reference sequence). This CDR3 has 14 residues. Trimming stripped 5 bases from V and 1 base from J, with 12 bases between.

The chain couples TRBV5-6 to TRBJ1-2; 9 nucleotides agree with TRBD1. The ends lost 0 bases at V and 5 bases at J; junction bases unmatched: 2. This CDR3 has 14 amino acids. Germline V gene lookup returns CDR1 SGHDT and CDR2 YYEEEE. CDR3: CASSLGDREYGYTF. Here the CDR3 DNA reads TGTGCCAGCAGCTTGGGGGACAGGGAGTATGGCTACACCTTC.

This rearrangement joins TRBV7-3 to TRBJ1-3; no definite D call. In germline, CDR1 is SGHTA, CDR2 FQGTGA. Trimming stripped 1 base from V and 0 bases from J, with 13 bases between. The CDR3 is made up of 17 amino acids. The chain's CDR3 is CASSLNPTSLSGNTIYF. CDR3 nucleotides: TGTGCCAGCAGCTTAAACCCCACTTCCCTCTCTGGAAACACCATATATTTT.

The rearrangement joins TRBV2 to TRBJ2-7; 9 bases are a match to TRBD1. Germline-derived CDR1 and CDR2 are SNHLY and FYNNEI. V lost 4 bases to trimming and J lost 5 bases; unmatched junction nucleotides: 3. The CDR3 extends over 13 amino acids. CDR3 sequence reads: CASSGWTGDEQYF. CDR3 coding DNA: TGTGCCAGCAGTGGATGGACAGGGGACGAGCAGTACTTC.

The V call is TRBV25-1, the J call TRBJ1-2; D gene uncertain. With 2 bases removed from V and 4 bases from J, the gap between germline ends came to 8 bases. CDR3 length: 13 residues. Per germline, CDR1 MGHDK and CDR2 SYGVNS. The CDR3 nucleotides are TGTGCCAGCAGTGAAGGCGGACTCTATGGCTACACCTTC. Translated: CASSEGGLYGYTF.

The V and J genes are TRBV5-1 and TRBJ2-2; TRBD1 matches 7 bases. This CDR3 spans 13 amino acids. Germline CDR1 SGHRS, CDR2 YFSETQ. Trimming cost V 7 bases and J 8 bases; bases outside gene matches: 8. In DNA, the CDR3 is TGCGCCAGCTCTACAGGGGATATTGGGGAGCTGTTTTTT. Its protein is CASSTGDIGELFF.

The J gene is TRBJ1-6, the V gene TRBV6-6; 8 bases agree with TRBD1. CDR1 is MNHNY and CDR2 is SVGAGI in the germline V gene (reference sequence). V shed 7 bases and J 6 bases; nucleotides not matched to a gene: 5. The CDR3 is made up of 14 amino acids. CDR3 amino acids: CASNDRGGNSPLHF. CDR3 coding DNA: TGTGCCAGCAACGACAGGGGAGGTAATTCACCCCTCCACTTT.

This clone has more than one count but fewer than ten. The CDR3 sequence: CASSGGTANKAFF. CDR3 sequence (DNA): TGTGCCAGCAGCGGGGGGACAGCCAATAAAGCTTTCTTT. This sequence joins TRBV9 and TRBJ1-1, with TRBD1 identical over 7 bases. Germline CDR1 reads SGDLS; CDR2 reads YYNGEE. The CDR3 extends over 13 amino acids. The junction had 8 bases not matched to a gene; V was cut back by 3 bases and J by 9 bases.

The chain carries TRBV13 and TRBJ1-4; TRBD1 might be the D (6 bases). Germline V CDR1 and CDR2: PRHDT, FYEKMQ (reference sequence). The CDR3 spans 16 residues. V lost 0 bases and J lost 1, with 9 bases in between. The CDR3 is CASSLGPQGTNEKLFF. The CDR3 region has the DNA TGTGCCAGCAGCTTAGGCCCACAGGGAACTAATGAAAAACTGTTTTTT.

This rearrangement joins TRBV27 to TRBJ2-1, with TRBD2 matching 8 bases. The CDR3 is 15 amino acids. V trimming: 6 bases; J trimming: 9 bases; junction bases outside the gene matches: 13. CDR1 is MNHEY, CDR2 SMNVEV, per germline (reference sequence). The CDR3: CASSSWTSRKSEQFF. The CDR3 DNA is TGTGCCAGCAGCTCCTGGACTAGCCGCAAGTCTGAGCAGTTCTTC.

The V gene is TRBV18, the J gene TRBJ2-3, with no clear D. V was shortened by 3 bases and J by 2 bases, with 12 bases between the two germline ends. The germline CDR1 and CDR2 sequences are KGHSH and LQKENI. This CDR3 is 15 amino acids long. CDR3 sequence (DNA): TGTGCCAGCTCACCTGACACACAGACCACAGATACGCAGTATTTT. Its translation: CASSPDTQTTDTQYF.

This chain connects TRBV3-1 (or the pseudogene TRBV3-2) to TRBJ2-1; no clear D. Trimming removed 3 bases from V and 6 bases from J, with 9 bases in between. CDR3 length: 13 amino acids. Germline V CDR1 and CDR2: LGHDT, YNNKEL (reference sequence). CDR3 region: CASSHRSPNEQFF. DNA of the CDR3: TGTGCCAGCAGCCATAGATCCCCCAATGAGCAGTTCTTC.

The sample holds one count of this clone. The V and J genes are TRBV5-4 and TRBJ1-1; maybe TRBD1 (5 bases). Trimming shortened V by 0 bases and J by 0 bases, and 9 bases separated the two germline ends. The CDR3 is 15 residues long. The germline V gene encodes CDR1 SGHNT and CDR2 YYREEE (reference sequence). The CDR3 bases are TGTGCCAGCAGCTTGGATTCGGGGGTGAACACTGAAGCTTTCTTT. This sequence encodes CASSLDSGVNTEAFF.